Following are 12 T cell receptor beta chains from one sample sequenced in a study of T cells in Graves' hyperthyroidism and ophthalmopathy. What was amplified from RNA transcripts were TCR beta CDR3 regions. During a first-round RT-PCR of the TCR CDR3, the HTBI primer set was used. TCRdb reanalysed the multiplex PCR reads using MiXCR and keeps one entry per CDR3 protein. The table has approximately 600,000 distinct CDR3 sequences, 11% to 15% seen once. The sample was blood. The receptors shown here come from a woman in her twenties or thirties with Graves' hyperthyroidism that later progressed to Graves' ophthalmopathy.

In this sample, this clonotype turned up many times. The chain has TRBV2 and TRBJ2-5, with a weak D call TRBD1 (6 bases). Germline CDR1 is SNHLY and CDR2 is FYNNEI. V gave up 2 bases and J gave up 1 base, with 8 bases separating them. This CDR3 is 14 amino acids long. The CDR3 loop reads CASSELQGQETQYF. The CDR3 region has the DNA TGTGCCAGCAGTGAATTACAGGGCCAAGAGACCCAGTACTTC.

Note on this clonotype: Just one base apart from a much larger clone, this may be a read error. The chain couples TRBV6-2 or TRBV6-3 to TRBJ2-1; D is possibly TRBD2 (6 bases). V lost 11 bases to trimming and J lost 5 bases, with 22 bases between them. Germline CDR1 and CDR2: MNHEY and SVGEGT. CDR3 length: 15 amino acids. In nucleotides, the CDR3 is TGTGCCGGCCGCGTACTAGCCGAGATTGACAATGAGCAGTTCTTC. Protein product: CAGRVLAEIDNEQFF.

This clonotype was recorded at least ten times. This sequence joins TRBV11-2 and TRBJ2-2; D gene uncertain. V lost 2 bases and J 0 bases, leaving 10 bases between the germline ends. CDR1 and CDR2 (germline): SGHAT, FQNNGV. CDR3 size: 16 residues. This CDR3 is CASSLLSGANTGELFF. The CDR3 DNA follows: TGTGCCAGCAGCTTATTATCGGGTGCGAACACCGGGGAGCTGTTTTTT.

The chain's CDR3 is CASSESREGEKLFF. In DNA form, the CDR3 reads TGTGCCAGCAGTGAAAGTCGGGAGGGGGAAAAACTGTTTTTT. The chain uses TRBV2 and TRBJ1-4, with a weak D call TRBD1 (5 bases). CDR3 length equals 14 residues. V lost 2 bases to trimming and J lost 8 bases, with 12 bases between them. From germline, CDR1 is SNHLY and CDR2 FYNNEI.

This clonotype has at least ten counts. This chain connects TRBV30 to TRBJ1-1; weak D call: TRBD1 (5 bases). The ends were cut back, 1 base at V and 0 bases at J, with 6 bases in the middle. The CDR3 is 13 residues long. CDR1 and CDR2 (germline): GTSNPN, SVGIG (reference sequence). The CDR3 DNA reads TGTGCCTGGAGTGGACAGTTGAACACTGAAGCTTTCTTT. Residues: CAWSGQLNTEAFF.

The table lists this clonotype with a few counts. The chain uses TRBV30 and TRBJ1-5; D remains ambiguous. CDR1 and CDR2 from the germline V gene are GTSNPN and SVGIG (reference sequence). The CDR3 totals 14 residues. Trimming shortened V by 0 bases and J by 3 bases, and 9 bases separated the two germline ends. The CDR3 bases are TGTGCCTGGAGTGTAGGAGTTTTCAATCAGCCCCAGCATTTT. Translating it yields CAWSVGVFNQPQHF.

In its sample, this clonotype was seen many times. The J gene is TRBJ1-2, the V gene TRBV7-3; 9 bases match TRBD1. CDR1 is SGHTA, CDR2 FQGTGA, per germline. The CDR3 has 14 amino acids. The V and J ends lost 5 bases and 8 bases, in that order; junction bases with no gene match: 9. The CDR3 DNA reads as TGTGCCAGCAGCCAAACGCCGGGACAGGGAGGCTACACCTTC. It encodes CASSQTPGQGGYTF. Full variable domain (missing parts from reference TRBV7-3 and TRBJ1-2): GAGVSQTPSNKVTEKGKYVELRCDPISGHTALYWYRQSLGQGPEFLIYFQGTGAADDSGLPNDRFFAVRPEGSVSTLKIQRTERGDSAVYLCASSQTPGQGGYTFGSGTRLTVV.

This clonotype has a count of ten or more. V gene TRBV6-4 combines with J gene TRBJ2-3, with TRBD2 matching over 8 bases. V lost 2 bases and J lost 4; bases outside the gene matches: 8. Germline CDR1 and CDR2: MRHNA and SNTAGT. CDR3 length: 16 amino acids. This chain's CDR3 is CASSDLPGTSPDTQYF. The CDR3 bases are TGTGCCAGCAGTGACCTCCCTGGGACTAGTCCAGATACGCAGTATTTT.

Many counts were recorded for this clonotype. V gene TRBV19 combines with J gene TRBJ2-7; 7 nucleotides match TRBD2. Germline CDR1 LNHDA, CDR2 SQIVND (reference sequence). The length of the CDR3 is 17 residues. Unmatched junction bases numbered 23, after V lost 8 bases and J lost 7 bases. CDR3 in amino acids: CASAPASGGPVSGEQYF. The CDR3 DNA sequence: TGTGCCAGTGCCCCCGCTTCGGGAGGCCCCGTCTCCGGGGAGCAGTACTTC. The full variable domain, in which reference TRBV19 and TRBJ2-7 provide the parts outside the CDR3, is DGGITQSPKYLFRKEGQNVTLSCEQNLNHDAMYWYRQDPGQGLRLIYYSQIVNDFQKGDIAEGYSVSREKKESFPLTVTSAQKNPTAFYLCASAPASGGPVSGEQYFGPGTRLTVT.

This clonotype has ten or more counts. The chain employs TRBV12-3 or TRBV12-4 and TRBJ1-2; tentatively, D is TRBD1 (5 bases). The CDR3 runs to 14 residues. The ends were cut back, 6 bases at V and 3 bases at J, with 14 bases in the middle. The CDR3 region has the DNA TGTGCCAGCAGCCTAGGGGACTTCTACTATGGCTACACCTTC. Translating it yields CASSLGDFYYGYTF.

With respect to this clonotype: One base away lies a much larger clone, so this may be a sequencing read error. Given the absence of the conserved phenylalanine or tryptophan at the CDR3 end, a read error is likely. The chain recombines TRBV28 with TRBJ1-1; D is perhaps TRBD1 (5 bases). The CDR3 extends over 14 amino acids. Germline values: CDR1 MDHEN, CDR2 SYDVKM. Trimming removed 6 bases at V and 0 bases at J, with 11 bases between. The CDR3 DNA reads TGTGCCAGCAGGGCGACAGACATGAACACTGAAGCTTTCTCT. Amino acids: CASRATDMNTEAFS.

This clonotype was found many times. The rearrangement joins TRBV28 to TRBJ1-1; 7 bases agree with TRBD1. CDR1 is MDHEN and CDR2 is SYDVKM in the germline V gene. The V gene end was trimmed by 3 bases and the J gene end by 7 bases; junction bases not matched to a gene: 11. CDR3 length: 15 residues. CDR3 sequence: CASSLFGSWDSEAFF. CDR3 nucleotide sequence: TGTGCCAGCAGTTTGTTTGGGAGCTGGGACAGTGAAGCTTTCTTT.